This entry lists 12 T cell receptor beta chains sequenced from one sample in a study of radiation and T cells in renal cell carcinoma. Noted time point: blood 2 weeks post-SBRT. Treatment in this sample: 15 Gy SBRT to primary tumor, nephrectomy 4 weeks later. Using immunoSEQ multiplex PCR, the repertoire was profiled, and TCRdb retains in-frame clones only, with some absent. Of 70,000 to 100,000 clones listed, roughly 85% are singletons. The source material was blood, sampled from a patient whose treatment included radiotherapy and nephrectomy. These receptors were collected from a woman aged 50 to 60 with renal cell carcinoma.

The CDR3 DNA sequence: TGCGCCAGCAGCCACCTCGGGCCAACTAATGAAAAACTGTTTTTT. Its translation: CASSHLGPTNEKLFF. The chain combines TRBV4-3 with TRBJ1-4; no definite D call. Germline CDR1 LGHNA, CDR2 YSLEER. Trimming took off 3 bases at V and 0 bases at J, with 8 bases between the two ends. The CDR3 length is 15 residues.

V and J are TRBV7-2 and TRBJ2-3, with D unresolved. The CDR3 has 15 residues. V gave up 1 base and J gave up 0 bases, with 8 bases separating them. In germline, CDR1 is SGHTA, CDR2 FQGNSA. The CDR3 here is CASSLGPISTDTQYF. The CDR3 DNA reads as TGTGCCAGCAGCTTAGGCCCGATTAGCACAGATACGCAGTATTTT. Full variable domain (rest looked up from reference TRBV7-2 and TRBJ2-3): GAGVSQSPSNKVTEKGKDVELRCDPISGHTALYWYRQSLGQGLEFLIYFQGNSAPDKSGLPSDRFSAERTGGSVSTLTIQRTQQEDSAVYLCASSLGPISTDTQYFGPGTRLTVL.

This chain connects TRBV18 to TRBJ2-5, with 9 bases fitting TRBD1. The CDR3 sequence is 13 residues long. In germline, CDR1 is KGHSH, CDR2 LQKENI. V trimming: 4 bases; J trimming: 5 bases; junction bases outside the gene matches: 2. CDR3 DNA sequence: TGTGCCAGCTCACTTGACAGGGGGGAGACCCAGTACTTC. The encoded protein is CASSLDRGETQYF.

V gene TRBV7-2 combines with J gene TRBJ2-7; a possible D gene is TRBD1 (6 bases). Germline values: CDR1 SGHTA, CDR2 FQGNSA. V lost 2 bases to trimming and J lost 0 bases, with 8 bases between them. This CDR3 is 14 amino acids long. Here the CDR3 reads CASSLQDSSYEQYF. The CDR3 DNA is TGTGCCAGCAGCTTACAGGACAGCTCCTACGAGCAGTACTTC. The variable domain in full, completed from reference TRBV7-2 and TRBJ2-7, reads GAGVSQSPSNKVTEKGKDVELRCDPISGHTALYWYRQSLGQGLEFLIYFQGNSAPDKSGLPSDRFSAERTGGSVSTLTIQRTQQEDSAVYLCASSLQDSSYEQYFGPGTRLTVT.

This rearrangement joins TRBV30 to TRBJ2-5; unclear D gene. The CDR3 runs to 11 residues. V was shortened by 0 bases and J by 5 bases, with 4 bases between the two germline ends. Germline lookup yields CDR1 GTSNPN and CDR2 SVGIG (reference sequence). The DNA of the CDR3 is TGTGCCTGGAGTGTAGGGGAGACCCAGTACTTC. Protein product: CAWSVGETQYF.

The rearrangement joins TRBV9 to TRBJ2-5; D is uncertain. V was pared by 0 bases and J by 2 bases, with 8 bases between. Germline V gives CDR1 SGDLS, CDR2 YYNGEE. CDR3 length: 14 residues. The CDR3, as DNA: TGTGCCAGCAGCGTAGGGGTCCAACAAGAGACCCAGTACTTC. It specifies CASSVGVQQETQYF.

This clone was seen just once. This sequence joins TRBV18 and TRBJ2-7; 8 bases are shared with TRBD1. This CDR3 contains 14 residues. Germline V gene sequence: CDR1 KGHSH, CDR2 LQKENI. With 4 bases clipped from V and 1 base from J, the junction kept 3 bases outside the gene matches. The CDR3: CASSRDRTSYEQYF. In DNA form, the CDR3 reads TGTGCCAGCTCACGGGACAGGACTTCCTACGAGCAGTACTTC.

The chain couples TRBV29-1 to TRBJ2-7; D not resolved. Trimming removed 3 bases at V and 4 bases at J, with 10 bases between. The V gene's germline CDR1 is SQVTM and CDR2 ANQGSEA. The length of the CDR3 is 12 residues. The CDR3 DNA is TGCAGCGTTGACAAATCTGCGTACGAGCAGTACTTC. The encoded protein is CSVDKSAYEQYF.

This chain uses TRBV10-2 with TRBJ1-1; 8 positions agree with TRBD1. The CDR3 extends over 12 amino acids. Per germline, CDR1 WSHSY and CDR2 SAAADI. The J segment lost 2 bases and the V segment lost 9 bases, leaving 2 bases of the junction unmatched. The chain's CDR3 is CASSGGNTEAFF. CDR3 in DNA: TGCGCCAGTTCAGGGGGCAACACTGAAGCTTTCTTT.

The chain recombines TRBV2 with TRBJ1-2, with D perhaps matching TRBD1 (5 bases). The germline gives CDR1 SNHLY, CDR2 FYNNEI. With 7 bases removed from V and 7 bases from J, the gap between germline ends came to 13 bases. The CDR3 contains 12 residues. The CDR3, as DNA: TGTGCCAGCACTATGACGGGGGGTGGCTACACCTTC. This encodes CASTMTGGGYTF. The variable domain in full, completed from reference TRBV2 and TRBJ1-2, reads EPEVTQTPSHQVTQMGQEVILRCVPISNHLYFYWYRQILGQKVEFLVSFYNNEISEKSEIFDDQFSVERPDGSNFTLKIRSTKLEDSAMYFCASTMTGGGYTFGSGTRLTVV.

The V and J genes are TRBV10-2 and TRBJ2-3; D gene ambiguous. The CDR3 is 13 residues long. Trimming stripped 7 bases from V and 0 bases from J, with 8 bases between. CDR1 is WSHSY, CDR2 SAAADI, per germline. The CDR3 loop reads CASKIASTDTQYF. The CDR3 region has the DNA TGCGCCAGCAAGATCGCTAGCACAGATACGCAGTATTTT.

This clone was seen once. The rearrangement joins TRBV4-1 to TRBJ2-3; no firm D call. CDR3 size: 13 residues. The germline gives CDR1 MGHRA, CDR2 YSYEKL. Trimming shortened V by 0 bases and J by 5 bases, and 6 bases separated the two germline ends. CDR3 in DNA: TGCGCCAGCAGCCAAGAGAGGCTAGATACGCAGTATTTT. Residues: CASSQERLDTQYF.